This T cell receptor beta chain is drawn from a study of CD8 T cells in ankylosing spondylitis. Study-level points and caveats: Researchers report that disease-linked clones proved CD8+ and relatively rare in peripheral blood. Among TCR beta sequences, a motif of under 10 highly homologous variants appeared characteristic of ankylosing spondylitis blood.

Trimming cost V 0 bases and J 4 bases, with 14 bases left between them. This CDR3 has 15 residues. Looked up from germline, CDR1 is SGHRS and CDR2 is YFSETQ. Making use of molecular barcodes, quantitative 5'-RACE generated TCR beta libraries. Via MiXCR, TCRdb re-called the 5' RACE reads, giving one row per CDR3 protein. The sample yields around 770,000 distinct CDR3 sequences, 10% to 15% seen once. This clonotype was found a few times. Antigen: not known. Sequencing was done on a sample of blood, either unsorted or a sorted T cell fraction (not recorded which). V usage is TRBV5-1 and J usage is TRBJ2-7; D unclear. The clonotype originates from a male donor with ankylosing spondylitis. The CDR3 nucleotides are TGCGCCAGCAGCTTGGCCCCACAGCTCAAATACGAGCAGTACTTC. Translation gives CASSLAPQLKYEQYF. The whole variable domain, filled in from reference TRBV5-1 and TRBJ2-7, reads KAGVTQTPRYLIKTRGQQVTLSCSPISGHRSVSWYQQTPGQGLQFLFEYFSETQRNKGNFPGRFSGRQFSNSRSEMNVSTLELGDSALYLCASSLAPQLKYEQYFGPGTRLTVT.